The 21 T cell receptor beta chains below all came from one sample that was sequenced in a study of cytomegalovirus exposure and HLA in healthy donors. The PCR was carried out with 60 Vbeta primers and 13 Jbeta primers. This table comes from immunoSEQ multiplex PCR, and its TCRdb copy is limited to in-frame clones, with some not included. The table includes about 150,000 clones, 84% detected once. Material: PBMCs. Receptors were obtained from a boy aged 2 to 10 in good health and CMV-seronegative.

The chain couples TRBV6-5 to TRBJ1-2; D gene unclear. CDR1 is MNHEY, CDR2 SVGAGI, per germline. The CDR3 runs 14 residues. The ends were cut back, 5 bases at V and 3 bases at J, with 13 bases in the middle. For the CDR3, the DNA is TGTGCCAGCAGTGAAGGTACAGAGTACTATGGCTACACCTTC. It specifies CASSEGTEYYGYTF.

V gene TRBV7-7 combines with J gene TRBJ2-7; 11 positions match TRBD1. From germline, CDR1 is SSHAT and CDR2 FNYEAQ (reference sequence). CDR3 length equals 15 residues. The J segment lost 3 bases and the V segment lost 1 base, leaving 2 bases of the junction unmatched. The CDR3 here is CASSLGTGGIYEQYF. The DNA for the CDR3 is TGTGCCAGCAGCTTAGGGACAGGGGGCATCTACGAGCAGTACTTC.

The chain has TRBV5-6 and TRBJ2-1, with 10 bases fitting TRBD2. V shed 4 bases and J 8 bases; nucleotides not matched to a gene: 6. In germline, CDR1 is SGHDT, CDR2 YYEEEE. The CDR3 length is 14 residues. The CDR3 reads CASSVKRGGDEQFF. Here the CDR3 DNA reads TGTGCCAGCAGCGTGAAGCGGGGGGGCGATGAGCAGTTCTTC.

The chain recombines TRBV7-2 with TRBJ2-5, with TRBD1 matching 8 bases. V gave up 5 bases and J gave up 0 bases; unmatched junction bases: 8. CDR1 and CDR2 from the germline V gene are SGHTA and FQGNSA. This CDR3 comprises 16 residues. The CDR3 loop reads CASSPEQGVYQETQYF. DNA for the CDR3: TGTGCCAGCAGCCCCGAACAGGGGGTCTACCAAGAGACCCAGTACTTC.

This clone was detected only once. The CDR3 DNA is TGTGCCAGCAGCTTAGTTACCGGGGGGACTGAAGCTTTCTTT. Encoded protein: CASSLVTGGTEAFF. The rearrangement links TRBV7-9 to TRBJ1-1; tentatively, D is TRBD1 (5 bases). Germline V gene data show CDR1 as SEHNR and CDR2 as FQNEAQ (reference sequence). The CDR3 contains 14 residues. The V gene lost 1 base and the J gene lost 5 bases, with 11 bases spanning the gap.

The chain has TRBV5-6 and TRBJ1-6, with 9 positions matching TRBD1. Germline V CDR1 and CDR2: SGHDT, YYEEEE. The CDR3 runs to 15 residues. Losses at the gene ends were 4 bases for V and 8 bases for J; bases not matched to a gene: 7. The CDR3: CASSPAGTGHSPLHF. In nucleotides, the CDR3 is TGTGCCAGCAGCCCGGCCGGGACAGGGCATTCACCCCTCCACTTT.

The chain links TRBV7-2 to TRBJ1-2, with TRBD1 matching over 8 bases. Per germline, CDR1 SGHTA and CDR2 FQGNSA. The CDR3 is 15 amino acids. J lost 4 bases, V lost 3 bases, and 7 bases had no gene match. CDR3 in amino acids: CASSFGDRRSYGYTF. The DNA of the CDR3 is TGTGCCAGCAGCTTTGGGGACAGGAGATCCTATGGCTACACCTTC. Complete variable domain (other parts from reference TRBV7-2 and TRBJ1-2): GAGVSQSPSNKVTEKGKDVELRCDPISGHTALYWYRQSLGQGLEFLIYFQGNSAPDKSGLPSDRFSAERTGGSVSTLTIQRTQQEDSAVYLCASSFGDRRSYGYTFGSGTRLTVV.

V and J are TRBV6-5 and TRBJ2-7, with D perhaps TRBD2 (5 bases). The V gene lost 6 bases and the J gene lost 0 bases, with 9 bases spanning the gap. The V gene's germline CDR1 is MNHEY and CDR2 SVGAGI. The CDR3 consists of 13 residues. DNA of the CDR3: TGTGCCAGCAGCCCAGCGGACTCCTACGAGCAGTACTTC. This sequence encodes CASSPADSYEQYF.

The chain recombines TRBV6-5 with TRBJ2-5; D is undetermined. Germline V lookup: CDR1 MNHEY, CDR2 SVGAGI. Trimming took 0 bases from V and 4 from J, leaving 9 bases between them. The CDR3 consists of 14 residues. The DNA of the CDR3 is TGTGCCAGCAGTTACTCGATTGTCGGAGAGACCCAGTACTTC. Its protein product is CASSYSIVGETQYF.

The chain couples TRBV5-4 to TRBJ2-7, with TRBD2 matching 9 bases. V trimming: 2 bases; J trimming: 4 bases; junction bases outside the gene matches: 7. The germline CDR1 and CDR2 sequences are SGHNT and YYREEE (reference sequence). The length of the CDR3 is 15 residues. CDR3 in amino acids: CASSLISGGVYEQYF. The CDR3 DNA sequence: TGTGCCAGCAGCTTAATTAGCGGGGGAGTATACGAGCAGTACTTC.

The J gene is TRBJ1-2, the V gene TRBV9; TRBD1 aligns across 8 bases. Germline V gene data show CDR1 as SGDLS and CDR2 as YYNGEE. Trimming at V came to 0 bases and at J to 10 bases, leaving 5 bases not matched to a gene. This CDR3 spans 13 amino acids. CDR3 DNA sequence: TGTGCCAGCAGCGTAGAGGGGGACAGGTCCTACACCTTC. Its protein is CASSVEGDRSYTF. The full variable domain, its missing parts supplied by reference TRBV9 and TRBJ1-2, is DSGVTQTPKHLITATGQRVTLRCSPRSGDLSVYWYQQSLDQGLQFLIQYYNGEERAKGNILERFSAQQFPDLHSELNLSSLELGDSALYFCASSVEGDRSYTFGSGTRLTVV.

The chain employs TRBV7-9 and TRBJ2-1; 12 bases line up with TRBD1. Germline CDR1 is SEHNR and CDR2 is FQNEAQ (reference sequence). The CDR3 spans 16 residues. V dropped 5 bases and J dropped 6; count of bases not matched to a gene: 8. The CDR3 spells CASSPPGQGAPNEQFF. The CDR3 nucleotides read TGTGCCAGCAGCCCTCCGGGACAGGGGGCGCCCAATGAGCAGTTCTTC.

The V call is TRBV29-1, the J call TRBJ1-2; D unresolved. The V end was cut by 6 bases, the J end by 0 bases, with 8 bases between. The CDR3 is 12 amino acids. CDR1 SQVTM and CDR2 ANQGSEA come from the germline V gene. The CDR3 bases are TGCAGCGTGGAACGAGCTAACTATGGCTACACCTTC. This translates into CSVERANYGYTF.

The chain couples TRBV19 to TRBJ2-3; D perhaps matches TRBD1 (6 bases). Germline assignment: CDR1 LNHDA and CDR2 SQIVND (reference sequence). The CDR3 extends over 20 amino acids. Trimming cost V 3 bases and J 1 base, with 26 bases left between them. The CDR3 reads CASSILRKMDRAGRTDTQYF. DNA for the CDR3: TGTGCCAGTAGTATTCTACGAAAGATGGACAGAGCCGGTCGCACAGATACGCAGTATTTT.

This chain connects TRBV27 to TRBJ2-7; TRBD1 matches 8 bases. From germline, CDR1 is MNHEY and CDR2 SMNVEV (reference sequence). The CDR3 runs 14 residues. V lost 6 bases, J lost 3 bases, and 7 bases stayed unmatched. The CDR3 DNA reads TGTGCCAGCAGACACCCTGGACAGGGCTACGAGCAGTACTTC. Its translation: CASRHPGQGYEQYF.

The chain joins TRBV4-1 to TRBJ2-3, with 10 bases fitting TRBD2. This CDR3 region has 17 residues. V lost 0 bases, J lost 6 bases, and 9 bases stayed unmatched. The germline V gene encodes CDR1 MGHRA and CDR2 YSYEKL. The CDR3 region has the DNA TGCGCCAGCAGCCAAGAAGGGAGCGGGGGGGCCTCGGATACGCAGTATTTT. Translating gives CASSQEGSGGASDTQYF.

The rearrangement joins TRBV6-4 to TRBJ2-3, with 9 nucleotides matching TRBD1. V shed 4 bases and J 3 bases; nucleotides not matched to a gene: 11. Germline loops: CDR1 MRHNA, CDR2 SNTAGT. The CDR3 length is 17 residues. The chain's CDR3 is CASSANPGQGITDTQYF. The DNA for the CDR3 is TGTGCCAGCAGTGCGAACCCGGGACAGGGTATAACAGATACGCAGTATTTT.

The V and J genes are TRBV12-5 and TRBJ1-5, with 7 bases fitting TRBD1. The CDR3 contains 15 residues. The germline gives CDR1 LGHNT, CDR2 FRNRAP. J gave up 0 bases and V 6 bases, and 5 bases lay outside the gene matches. The CDR3 DNA reads as TGTGCTAGTGGACGACAGGGATATAGCAATCAGCCCCAGCATTTT. Translated: CASGRQGYSNQPQHF. The whole variable domain, remainder taken from reference TRBV12-5 and TRBJ1-5, is DARVTQTPRHKVTEMGQEVTMRCQPILGHNTVFWYRQTMMQGLELLAYFRNRAPLDDSGMPKDRFSAEMPDATLATLKIQPSEPRDSAVYFCASGRQGYSNQPQHFGDGTRLSIL.

The chain links TRBV11-2 to TRBJ1-2, with unresolved D. Trimming took 1 base from V and 4 from J, leaving 16 bases between them. CDR1 SGHAT and CDR2 FQNNGV come from the germline V gene. The CDR3 length is 16 residues. CDR3 nucleotides: TGTGCCAGCAGCTTAGCAGGATCCAAAAGTACCTATGGCTACACCTTC. Its protein is CASSLAGSKSTYGYTF. The full variable domain, in which reference TRBV11-2 and TRBJ1-2 provide the parts outside the CDR3, is EAGVAQSPRYKIIEKRQSVAFWCNPISGHATLYWYQQILGQGPKLLIQFQNNGVVDDSQLPKDRFSAERLKGVDSTLKIQPAKLEDSAVYLCASSLAGSKSTYGYTFGSGTRLTVV.

The chain couples TRBV27 to TRBJ1-6; tentatively, D is TRBD1 (6 bases). The V gene's germline CDR1 is MNHEY and CDR2 SMNVEV (reference sequence). The CDR3 totals 17 residues. V was trimmed by 5 bases and J by 10 bases, leaving 24 bases between them. CDR3 DNA: TGTGCCAGCAGTAGACCGGGACCCATAGGGGGATTCTCACCCCTCCACTTT. It specifies CASSRPGPIGGFSPLHF.

In this sample, this clone turned up once. The chain uses TRBV28 and TRBJ2-7; TRBD2 aligns across 12 bases. With 0 bases clipped from V and 6 bases from J, the junction kept 9 bases outside the gene matches. Germline loops: CDR1 MDHEN, CDR2 SYDVKM. This CDR3 comprises 17 residues. Here the CDR3 DNA reads TGTGCCAGCAGTTTATGGAATCTAGCGGGAGGGCCTGGCGAGCAGTACTTC. As protein: CASSLWNLAGGPGEQYF.